This T cell receptor beta chain was captured by sequencing in a study of CXCR3-negative and CXCR3-positive naive CD8 T cells (dated by TCRdb to about 2019). Looking at the study overall: In total, about 130 million TRB reads were obtained, or roughly 1.5 +/- 0.3 million reads per library. Diversity and physicochemical repertoire analyses were performed on about 12 donors pooled from two independent experiments. For the TRBV-TRBJ cluster analysis, the naive subsets came from roughly 5 donors, while the memory cells came from 3 donors. Findings and caveats that apply to the study as a whole: Naive CXCR3-negative and CXCR3-positive cells from the same donor showed similar TRBV-TRBJ usage, whereas memory cells showed distinct patterns. Freshly isolated PBMCs were used for most assays because CXCR3 expression went down partially after cryopreservation. Because surface CD5, which is linked to self-reactivity in mice, was comparable between the naive subsets, TCR interaction strength was also inferred from the physicochemical properties of TRB CDR3s. Compared with CXCR3-negative naive cells, CXCR3-positive naive cells had TRB CDR3s with higher hydrophobicity (lower Kidera factor 4), lower energy, and higher strength and volume indices. Comparably high repertoire diversity was found in both naive subsets, whereas much lower repertoire diversity was found in memory CD8+ T cells.

Spanning cysteine to phenylalanine, the CDR3 consists of 17 amino acids. The coding DNA is unavailable. The CDR1 and CDR2 encoded by the germline V gene are SGHDN and FVKESK. Each CD8+ T cell subset was flow-sorted in triplicate, and 300,000 cells per subset were placed directly into RLT lysis buffer. To keep memory contaminants out, a stringent definition of naive CD8+ T cells was applied: CD45RO-CCR7+CD27+CD95-. Standard density gradient centrifugation was used to isolate peripheral blood mononuclear cells from buffy coats. Naive CXCR3-negative and CXCR3-positive CD8+ T cells were flow-sorted on a FACSAria III. Total RNA was extracted from sorted cells with an RNeasy Mini Kit. Points on this clonotype: Its antigen is not yet known.

The reads were generated on a NextSeq 550. The Human TCR Profiling Kit (MiLaboratory) was used to make UMI-labeled 5' RACE TRB cDNA libraries. cDNA synthesis used the entire amount of extracted RNA, and PCR amplification then used the entire amount of cDNA produced. Libraries were prepared in parallel with an identical number of PCR cycles. As for how the authors treated the data: About 54,000 +/- 9,700 unique UMI-labeled TRB cDNA molecules per library were extracted with MIGEC and MiXCR, with at least two reads per UMI required. Each library averaged about 37,000 +/- 9,700 functional in-frame TRB CDR3 nucleotide clonotypes without stop codons. Diversity metrics, including normalized Shannon-Wiener and Chao1, were computed in VDJtools after downsampling to 5000 UMI-labeled TRB molecules per sample. VDJtools was used to calculate clonotype-size-weighted physicochemical properties of the central five CDR3 residues, namely interaction energy, strength, volume and Kidera factor 4. TCRdb reprocessed the raw reads; every CDR3 protein sequence is a single record, and DNA is not supplied. The V and J calls here are based on TCRdb, not the publication. The sample's own table lists roughly 110,000 distinct CDR3 sequences. Together, the top ten hold about 0.34% of the sample.

Sample: naive CXCR3+ CD8+ T cells from blood. This specimen's cell subset or site label, per the study, means: CD45RO-CCR7+CD27+CD95- naive CD8+ T cells expressing CXCR3 (TNR3+). The chain was built from TRBV14 and TRBJ2-5; absent DNA, TCRdb's TRBD2 call cannot be checked. The TCR sequence derives from a human donor in good health. Some clones in this sample may be carry-over from other donors' samples. The CDR3 sequence is CASSPYSGSIEFRTQYF.